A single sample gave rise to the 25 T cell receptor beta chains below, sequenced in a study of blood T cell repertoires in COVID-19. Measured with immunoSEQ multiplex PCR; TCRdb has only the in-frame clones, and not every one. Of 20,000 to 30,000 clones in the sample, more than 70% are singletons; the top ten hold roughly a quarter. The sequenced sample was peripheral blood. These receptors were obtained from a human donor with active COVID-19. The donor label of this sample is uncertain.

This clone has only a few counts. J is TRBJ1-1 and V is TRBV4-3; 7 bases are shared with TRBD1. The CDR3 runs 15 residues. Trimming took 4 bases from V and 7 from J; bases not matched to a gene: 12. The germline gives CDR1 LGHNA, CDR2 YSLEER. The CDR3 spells CASSPKTGQPIEAFF. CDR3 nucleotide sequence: TGCGCCAGCAGCCCCAAGACAGGGCAACCCATTGAAGCTTTCTTT.

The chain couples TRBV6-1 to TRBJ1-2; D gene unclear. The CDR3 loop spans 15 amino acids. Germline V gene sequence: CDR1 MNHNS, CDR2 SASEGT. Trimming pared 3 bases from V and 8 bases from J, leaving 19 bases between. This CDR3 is CASSDQTFSTLGYTF. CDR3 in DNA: TGTGCCAGCAGTGATCAGACATTCTCTACCCTGGGCTACACCTTC.

CDR3 sequence (DNA): TGTGCCAGCAGCTTGCGGTCCCTAGCGGCCCTATACAATGAGCAGTTCTTC. Residues: CASSLRSLAALYNEQFF. The V and J genes are TRBV5-8 and TRBJ2-1; TRBD2 matches at 7 bases. Germline V lookup: CDR1 SGHTS, CDR2 YDEGEE. This CDR3 region has 17 residues. V lost 1 base, J lost 4 bases, and 11 bases stayed unmatched. Full variable domain (rest looked up from reference TRBV5-8 and TRBJ2-1): EAGVTQSPTHLIKTRGQQATLRCSPISGHTSVYWYQQALGLGLQFLLWYDEGEERNRGNFPPRFSGRQFPNYSSELNVNALELEDSALYLCASSLRSLAALYNEQFFGPGTRLTVL.

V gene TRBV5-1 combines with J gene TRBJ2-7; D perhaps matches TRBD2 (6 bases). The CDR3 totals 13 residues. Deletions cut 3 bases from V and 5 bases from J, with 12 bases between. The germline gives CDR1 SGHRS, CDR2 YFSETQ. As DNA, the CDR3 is TGCGCCAGCAGCTCGCCGGGAGTTGACGAGCAGTACTTC. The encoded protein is CASSSPGVDEQYF. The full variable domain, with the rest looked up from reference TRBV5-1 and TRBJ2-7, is KAGVTQTPRYLIKTRGQQVTLSCSPISGHRSVSWYQQTPGQGLQFLFEYFSETQRNKGNFPGRFSGRQFSNSRSEMNVSTLELGDSALYLCASSSPGVDEQYFGPGTRLTVT.

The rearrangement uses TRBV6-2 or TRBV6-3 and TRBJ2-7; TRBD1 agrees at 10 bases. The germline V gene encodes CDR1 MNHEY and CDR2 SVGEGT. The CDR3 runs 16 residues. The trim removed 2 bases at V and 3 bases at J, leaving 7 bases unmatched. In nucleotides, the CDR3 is TGTGCCAGCAGTTACACTCCGGGACAGGGGAGCTACGAGCAGTACTTC. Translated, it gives CASSYTPGQGSYEQYF.

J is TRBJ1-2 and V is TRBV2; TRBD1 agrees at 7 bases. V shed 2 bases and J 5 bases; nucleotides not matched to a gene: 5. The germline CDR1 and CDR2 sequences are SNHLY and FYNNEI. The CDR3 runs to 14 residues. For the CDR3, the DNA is TGTGCCAGCAGTGAACCGACAGGGTTGTATGGCTACACCTTC. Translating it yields CASSEPTGLYGYTF.

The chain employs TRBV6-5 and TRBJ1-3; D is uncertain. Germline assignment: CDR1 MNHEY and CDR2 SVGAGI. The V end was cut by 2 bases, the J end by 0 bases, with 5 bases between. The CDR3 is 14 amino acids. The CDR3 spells CASSYGLSGNTIYF. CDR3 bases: TGTGCCAGCAGTTACGGCCTCTCTGGAAACACCATATATTTT.

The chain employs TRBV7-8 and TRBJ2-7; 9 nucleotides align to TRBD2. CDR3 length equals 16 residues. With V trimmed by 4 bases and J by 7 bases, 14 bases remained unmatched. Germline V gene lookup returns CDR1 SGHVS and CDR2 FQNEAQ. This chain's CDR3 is CASSYSPTSGRREQYF. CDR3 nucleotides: TGTGCCAGCAGCTACTCCCCGACTAGCGGACGGAGAGAGCAGTACTTC.

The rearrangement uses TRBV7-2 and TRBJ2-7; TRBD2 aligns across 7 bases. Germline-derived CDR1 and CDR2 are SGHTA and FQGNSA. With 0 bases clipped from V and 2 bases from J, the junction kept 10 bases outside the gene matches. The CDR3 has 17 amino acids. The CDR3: CASSLARSGSSPYEQYF. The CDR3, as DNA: TGTGCCAGCAGCTTAGCTCGTAGCGGGTCTTCCCCCTACGAGCAGTACTTC.

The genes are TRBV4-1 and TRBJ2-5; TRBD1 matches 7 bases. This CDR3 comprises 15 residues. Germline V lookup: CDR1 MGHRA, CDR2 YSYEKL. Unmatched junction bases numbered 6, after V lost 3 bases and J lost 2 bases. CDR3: CASSQSPGQQETQYF. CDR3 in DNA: TGCGCCAGCAGCCAGAGTCCGGGACAGCAAGAGACCCAGTACTTC.

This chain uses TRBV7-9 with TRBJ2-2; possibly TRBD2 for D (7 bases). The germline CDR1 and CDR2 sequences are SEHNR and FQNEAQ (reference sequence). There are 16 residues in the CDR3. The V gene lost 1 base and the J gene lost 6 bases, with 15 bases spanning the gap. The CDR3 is CASSLDSGGRPGELFF. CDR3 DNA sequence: TGTGCCAGCAGCTTAGACTCGGGGGGCCGCCCCGGGGAGCTGTTTTTT.

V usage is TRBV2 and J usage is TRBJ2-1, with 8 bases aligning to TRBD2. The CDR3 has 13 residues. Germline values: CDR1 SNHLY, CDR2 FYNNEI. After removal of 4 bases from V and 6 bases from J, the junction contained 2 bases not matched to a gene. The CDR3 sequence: CASSGTSSNEQFF. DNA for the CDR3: TGTGCCAGCAGTGGGACTAGCTCCAATGAGCAGTTCTTC.

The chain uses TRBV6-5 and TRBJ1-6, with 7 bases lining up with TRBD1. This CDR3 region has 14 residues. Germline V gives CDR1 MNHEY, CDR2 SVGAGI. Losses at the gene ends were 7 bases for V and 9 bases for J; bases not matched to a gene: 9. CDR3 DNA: TGTGCCAGCAACAGACAGGGTGTGTCTTCACCCCTCCACTTT. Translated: CASNRQGVSSPLHF.

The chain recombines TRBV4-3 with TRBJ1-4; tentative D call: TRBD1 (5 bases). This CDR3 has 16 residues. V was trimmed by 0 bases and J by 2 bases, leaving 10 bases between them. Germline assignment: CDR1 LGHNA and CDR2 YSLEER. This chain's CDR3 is CASSQDSGTTNEKLFF. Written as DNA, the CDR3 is TGCGCCAGCAGCCAAGATAGTGGGACTACTAATGAAAAACTGTTTTTT.

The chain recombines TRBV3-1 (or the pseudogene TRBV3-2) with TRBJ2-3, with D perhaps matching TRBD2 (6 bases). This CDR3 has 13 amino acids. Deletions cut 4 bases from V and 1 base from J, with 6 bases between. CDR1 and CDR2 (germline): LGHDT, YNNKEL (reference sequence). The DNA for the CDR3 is TGTGCCAGCAGCCGCGGGGGCACAGATACGCAGTATTTT. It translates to CASSRGGTDTQYF.

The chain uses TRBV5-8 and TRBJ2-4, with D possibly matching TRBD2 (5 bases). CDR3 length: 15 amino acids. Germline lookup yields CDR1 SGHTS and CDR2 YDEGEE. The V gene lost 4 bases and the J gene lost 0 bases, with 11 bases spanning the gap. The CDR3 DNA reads TGTGCCAGCAGCCCTCCTGGACTAGCCAAAAACATTCAGTACTTC. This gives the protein CASSPPGLAKNIQYF.

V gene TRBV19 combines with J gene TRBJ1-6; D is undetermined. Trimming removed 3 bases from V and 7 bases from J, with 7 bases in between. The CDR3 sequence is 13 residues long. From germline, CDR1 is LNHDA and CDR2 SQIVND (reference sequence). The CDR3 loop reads CASSIEGNSPLHF. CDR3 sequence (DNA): TGTGCCAGTAGTATCGAGGGAAATTCACCCCTCCACTTT.

The CDR3 DNA reads TGTGCCAGTAGTATAGGCCTAGCGTTAACCAATGAGCAGTTCTTC. This translates into CASSIGLALTNEQFF. The chain employs TRBV19 and TRBJ2-1; D is possibly TRBD2 (6 bases). The V gene lost 1 base and the J gene lost 6 bases, with 13 bases spanning the gap. Looked up from germline, CDR1 is LNHDA and CDR2 is SQIVND (reference sequence). CDR3 length: 15 residues.

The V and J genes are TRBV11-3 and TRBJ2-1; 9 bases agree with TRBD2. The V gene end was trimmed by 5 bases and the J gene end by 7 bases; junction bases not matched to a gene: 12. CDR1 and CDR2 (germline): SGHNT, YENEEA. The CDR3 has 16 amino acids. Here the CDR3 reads CASSPPAAGGVNEQFF. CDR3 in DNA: TGTGCCAGCAGCCCCCCTGCGGCGGGGGGGGTGAATGAGCAGTTCTTC.

The CDR3 protein is CASSLVGTTFYNEQFF. The CDR3 nucleotides are TGTGCCAGCAGCTTGGTCGGGACTACTTTTTACAATGAGCAGTTCTTC. This sequence joins TRBV5-6 and TRBJ2-1; 7 bases are a match to TRBD2. The CDR3 is made up of 16 amino acids. Germline loops: CDR1 SGHDT, CDR2 YYEEEE. After removal of 0 bases from V and 4 bases from J, the junction contained 7 bases not matched to a gene.

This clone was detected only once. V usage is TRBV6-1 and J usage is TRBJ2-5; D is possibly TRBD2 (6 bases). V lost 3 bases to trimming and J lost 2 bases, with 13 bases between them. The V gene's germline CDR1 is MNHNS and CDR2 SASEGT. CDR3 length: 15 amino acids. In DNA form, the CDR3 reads TGTGCCAGCAGTGAGGTGTGGGGGAGGCAAGAGACCCAGTACTTC. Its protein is CASSEVWGRQETQYF.

CDR3 sequence reads: CASSLIGGGGTDTQYF. CDR3 DNA sequence: TGCGCCAGCAGCCTGATCGGCGGGGGGGGGACAGATACGCAGTATTTT. The chain links TRBV5-1 to TRBJ2-3; TRBD2 matches 9 bases. Germline V gene data show CDR1 as SGHRS and CDR2 as YFSETQ. The trim removed 4 bases at V and 3 bases at J, leaving 9 bases unmatched. The length of the CDR3 is 16 residues.

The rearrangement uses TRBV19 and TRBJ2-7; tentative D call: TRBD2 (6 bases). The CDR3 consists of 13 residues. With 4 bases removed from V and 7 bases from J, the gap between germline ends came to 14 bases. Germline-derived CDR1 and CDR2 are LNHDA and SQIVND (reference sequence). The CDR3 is CASSRDSRREQYF. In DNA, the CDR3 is TGTGCCAGTAGTAGGGACTCCCGGAGGGAGCAGTACTTC.

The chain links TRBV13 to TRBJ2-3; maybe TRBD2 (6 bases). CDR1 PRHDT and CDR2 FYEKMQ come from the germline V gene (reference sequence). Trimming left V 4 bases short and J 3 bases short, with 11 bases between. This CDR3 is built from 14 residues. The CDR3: CASSSRRGTDTQYF. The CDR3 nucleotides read TGTGCCAGCAGCTCCCGCCGGGGGACAGATACGCAGTATTTT.

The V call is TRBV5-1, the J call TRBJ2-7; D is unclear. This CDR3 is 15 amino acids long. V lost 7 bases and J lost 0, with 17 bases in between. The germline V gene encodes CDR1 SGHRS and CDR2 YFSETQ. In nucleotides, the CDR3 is TGCGCCAGCTCCCGCGATATATTATTCTCCTACGAGCAGTACTTC. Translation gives CASSRDILFSYEQYF.